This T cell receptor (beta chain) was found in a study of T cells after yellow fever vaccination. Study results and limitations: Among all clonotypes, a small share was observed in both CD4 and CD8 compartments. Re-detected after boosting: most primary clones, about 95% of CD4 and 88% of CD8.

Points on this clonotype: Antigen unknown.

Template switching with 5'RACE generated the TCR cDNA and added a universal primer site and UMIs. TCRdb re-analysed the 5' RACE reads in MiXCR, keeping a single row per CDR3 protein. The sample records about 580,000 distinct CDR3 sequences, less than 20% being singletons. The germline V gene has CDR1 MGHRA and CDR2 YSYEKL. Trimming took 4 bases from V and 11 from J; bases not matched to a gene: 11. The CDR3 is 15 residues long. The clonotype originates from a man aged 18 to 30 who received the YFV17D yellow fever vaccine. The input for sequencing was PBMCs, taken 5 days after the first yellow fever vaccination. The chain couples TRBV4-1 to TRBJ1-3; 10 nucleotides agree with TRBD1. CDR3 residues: CASSPPTGGAKSIYF. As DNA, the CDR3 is TGCGCCAGCAGCCCACCGACAGGGGGCGCGAAGTCCATATATTTT.